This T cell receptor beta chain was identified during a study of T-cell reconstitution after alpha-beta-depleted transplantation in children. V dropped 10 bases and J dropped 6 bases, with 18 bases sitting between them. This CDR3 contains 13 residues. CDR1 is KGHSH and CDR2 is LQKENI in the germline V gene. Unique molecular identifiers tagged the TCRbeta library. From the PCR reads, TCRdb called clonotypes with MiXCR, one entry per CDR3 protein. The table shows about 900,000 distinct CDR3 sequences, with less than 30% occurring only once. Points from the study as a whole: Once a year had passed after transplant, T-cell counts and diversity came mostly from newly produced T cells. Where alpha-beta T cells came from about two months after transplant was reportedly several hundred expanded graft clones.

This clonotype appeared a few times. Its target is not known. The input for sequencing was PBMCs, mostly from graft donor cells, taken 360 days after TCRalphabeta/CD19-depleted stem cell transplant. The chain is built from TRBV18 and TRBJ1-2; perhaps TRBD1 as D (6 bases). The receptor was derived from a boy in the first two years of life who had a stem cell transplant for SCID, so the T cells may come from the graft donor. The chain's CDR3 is CATQTQGFHGYTF. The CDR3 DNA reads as TGTGCCACCCAAACACAGGGCTTTCATGGCTACACCTTC.